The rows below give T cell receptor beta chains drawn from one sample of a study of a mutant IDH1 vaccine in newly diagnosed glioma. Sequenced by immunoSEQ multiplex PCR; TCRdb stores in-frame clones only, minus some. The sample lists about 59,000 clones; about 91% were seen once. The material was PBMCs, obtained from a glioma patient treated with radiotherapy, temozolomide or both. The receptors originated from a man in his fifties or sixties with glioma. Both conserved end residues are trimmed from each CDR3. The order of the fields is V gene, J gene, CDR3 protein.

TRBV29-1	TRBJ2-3	SADAGAGTDTQY
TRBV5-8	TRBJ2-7	ASSSGIYEQY
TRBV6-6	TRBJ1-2	ASIDSLSNYGYT
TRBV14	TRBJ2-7	ASSQDPGAGREQY
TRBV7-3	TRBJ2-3	ASTEGRVTDTQY
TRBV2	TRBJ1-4	ASSVGELNEKLF
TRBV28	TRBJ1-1	ASTREGRHTEAF
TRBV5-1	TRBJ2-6	ASSLVSGPGANVLT
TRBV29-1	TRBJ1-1	SVEGQEAF
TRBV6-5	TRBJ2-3	ASSYLPAGSTDTQY
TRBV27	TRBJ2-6	ASSLRLLLDSVASGANVLT
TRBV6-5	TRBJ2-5	ASSYSTGGAETQY
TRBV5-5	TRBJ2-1	ASRPSGANLGDNEQF
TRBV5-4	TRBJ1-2	ASSLQGRKNGYT
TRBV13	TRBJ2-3	ASSATGIKTQY
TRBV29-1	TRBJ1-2	SVERLGHSLSFINYGYT
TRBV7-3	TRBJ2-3	ASSSAGGSDTQY
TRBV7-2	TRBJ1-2	ASSLVGQGAGYGYT
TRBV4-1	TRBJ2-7	ASSQDEGPYEQY
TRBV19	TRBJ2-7	ASSIVGTGPYEQY
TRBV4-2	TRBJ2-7	ASSQDSGNPYEQY
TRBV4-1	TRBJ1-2	ASSQVTGANYGYT
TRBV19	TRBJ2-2	ASSFSPAVGELF
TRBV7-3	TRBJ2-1	ASSYLGRGLTNNEQF
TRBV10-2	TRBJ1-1	ASSEEGGTEAF
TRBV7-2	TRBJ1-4	ASRTGIPNEKLF
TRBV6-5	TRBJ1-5	ASKGTEGQPQH
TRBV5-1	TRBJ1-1	ASSYDGGNTEAF
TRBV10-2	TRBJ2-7	ASSITSYEQY
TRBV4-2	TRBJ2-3	ASSQEPHADTQY
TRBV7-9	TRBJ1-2	ASSLGGNYGYT